Following are 19 T cell receptor beta chains from one sample sequenced in a study of tumor and adjacent non-tumor tissue in lung cancer. No cell sorting was done before RNA was extracted from the tissue. A modified ARM-PCR protocol with three rounds of nested PCR amplified TCRbeta. Via MiXCR, TCRdb re-called the multiplex PCR reads, giving one row per CDR3 protein. The table includes roughly 140,000 distinct CDR3 sequences, around two thirds detected once. Sequencing input: lung tumor tissue. All receptors come from a man aged 60 to 69 with small cell lung cancer.

This clonotype was seen a few times. This rearrangement joins TRBV20-1 to TRBJ1-4; no firm D call. The CDR3 is 15 residues long. Trimming pared 3 bases from V and 5 bases from J, leaving 16 bases between. The germline CDR1 and CDR2 sequences are DFQATT and SNEGSKA (reference sequence). The CDR3, as DNA: TGCAGTGCTAGGGAGGGTAACGGGCCCAATGAAAAACTGTTTTTT. Its protein product is CSAREGNGPNEKLFF.

In this sample, this clonotype turned up many times. V gene TRBV6-2 or TRBV6-3 combines with J gene TRBJ2-5; D ambiguous. The CDR3 runs to 13 residues. Trimming left V 6 bases short and J 1 base short, with 9 bases between. Per the germline V gene, CDR1 is MNHEY and CDR2 is SVGEGT. CDR3 amino acids: CASSDAAQETQYF. CDR3 nucleotides: TGTGCCAGCAGCGACGCCGCCCAAGAGACCCAGTACTTC.

As concerns this clonotype: An end of the junction differs from the germline gene, which may be a read error. The chain carries TRBV6-5 and TRBJ1-5; D remains unclear. This CDR3 contains 13 residues. Germline V gene data show CDR1 as MNHEY and CDR2 as SVGAGI. The CDR3: CASSYAHNQPHHF. DNA for the CDR3: TGTGCCAGCAGTTATGCGCACAATCAGCCCCATCATTTT.

This clonotype was seen more than once but under ten times. Possible read error: a much larger clone is one base away. The conserved phenylalanine or tryptophan normally closing the CDR3 is absent here, so this likely arose from a read error. The chain links TRBV6-1 to TRBJ1-6, with no clear D. V shed 2 bases and J shed 8 bases, with 13 bases lying between them. From germline, CDR1 is MNHNS and CDR2 SASEGT. This CDR3 contains 15 residues. The CDR3 DNA reads as TGTGCCAGCAGTGAACAAATAGAGGCCTATTCACCCCTCCACCTT. It translates to CASSEQIEAYSPLHL.

With regard to this clonotype: A much larger clone differs from this one at a single base, so this may be a read error. The chain couples TRBV20-1 to TRBJ2-7; 7 positions agree with TRBD2. The CDR3 contains 13 residues. V lost 4 bases and J lost 2; bases outside the gene matches: 5. CDR1 and CDR2 from the germline V gene are DFQATT and SNEGSKA (reference sequence). CDR3 amino acids: CSAKGLGTYEQYF. CDR3 DNA sequence: TGCAGTGCTAAAGGACTAGGTACCTACGAGCAGTACTTC.

V is TRBV28 and J is TRBJ2-7, with 13 bases matching TRBD2. V was pared by 7 bases and J by 12 bases, with 12 bases of the junction left unmatched. The CDR3 is made up of 14 amino acids. The V gene's germline CDR1 is MDHEN and CDR2 SYDVKM. CDR3 nucleotides: TGTGCCAGCATGGGCGGACTAGCGGGAGAGGCGCTGTACTTC. The encoded protein is CASMGGLAGEALYF. The variable domain in full, completed from reference TRBV28 and TRBJ2-7, reads DVKVTQSSRYLVKRTGEKVFLECVQDMDHENMFWYRQDPGLGLRLIYFSYDVKMKEKGDIPEGYSVSREKKERFSLILESASTNQTSMYLCASMGGLAGEALYFGPGTRLTVT.

This clonotype was observed at least ten times. J is TRBJ2-2 and V is TRBV11-2, with a tentative D call TRBD2 (6 bases). The CDR3 totals 13 residues. The V and J ends lost 6 bases and 6 bases respectively, with 11 bases between them. Germline V lookup: CDR1 SGHAT, CDR2 FQNNGV. CDR3 in amino acids: CASRRDFAGELFF. In nucleotides, the CDR3 is TGTGCCAGCAGACGGGACTTCGCCGGGGAGCTGTTTTTT.

This chain joins TRBV4-2 and TRBJ1-4; 7 bases fit TRBD1. Germline values: CDR1 LGHNA, CDR2 YNFKEQ. J lost 8 bases, V lost 1 base, and 7 bases had no gene match. The CDR3 loop spans 15 amino acids. CDR3 sequence: CASSQVGQMGEKLFF. The CDR3 region has the DNA TGTGCCAGCAGCCAAGTGGGACAGATGGGAGAAAAACTGTTTTTT.

The V call is TRBV7-9, the J call TRBJ1-2; D call uncertain. This CDR3 comprises 14 residues. The V end was cut by 5 bases, the J end by 4 bases, with 14 bases between. CDR1 is SEHNR, CDR2 FQNEAQ, per germline (reference sequence). Written as DNA, the CDR3 is TGTGCCAGCAGCGTGGACCGCCGTCCCTATGGCTACACCTTC. Protein: CASSVDRRPYGYTF. The full variable domain, in which reference TRBV7-9 and TRBJ1-2 provide the parts outside the CDR3, is DTGVSQNPRHKITKRGQNVTFRCDPISEHNRLYWYRQTLGQGPEFLTYFQNEAQLEKSRLLSDRFSAERPKGSFSTLEIQRTEQGDSAMYLCASSVDRRPYGYTFGSGTRLTVV.

This clonotype appeared a single time. The chain joins TRBV11-2 to TRBJ2-1, with D uncertain. CDR1 and CDR2 (germline): SGHAT, FQNNGV. Trimming pared 5 bases from V and 3 bases from J, leaving 20 bases between. This CDR3 is 17 amino acids long. CDR3 nucleotides: TGTGCCAGCAGCCCAAACGAACGAGTGTACGACTACAATGAGCAGTTCTTC. Residues: CASSPNERVYDYNEQFF.

Note on this clonotype: A much larger clone sits a single nucleotide away, making a read error possible. The V and J genes are TRBV6-5 and TRBJ2-1, with 13 bases aligning to TRBD2. Per germline, CDR1 MNHEY and CDR2 SVGAGI. CDR3 length: 15 residues. CDR3 sequence: CTSSSGTSGDNEQFF. The CDR3, as DNA: TGTACCAGCAGTTCTGGGACTAGCGGGGACAATGAGCAGTTCTTC.

This chain uses TRBV6-6 with TRBJ1-1, with D unclear. The CDR3 is made up of 16 amino acids. Germline CDR1 and CDR2: MNHNY and SVGAGI (reference sequence). The V gene lost 4 bases and the J gene lost 1 base, with 16 bases spanning the gap. CDR3 sequence: CASSFPGPPSNTEAFF. The CDR3, as DNA: TGTGCCAGCAGTTTTCCGGGCCCTCCTTCGAACACTGAAGCTTTCTTT.

Notes on this clonotype: At one boundary the junction diverges from the germline segment, which might be a read error. The chain combines TRBV11-3 with TRBJ2-7; D possibly matches TRBD1 or TRBD2 (6 bases each). From germline, CDR1 is SGHNT and CDR2 YENEEA. The CDR3 is 17 residues long. The chain's CDR3 is CASSPPGLGGSSYEQYF. DNA for the CDR3: TGTGCCAGCAGCCCTCCGGGTTTGGGGGGCAGCTCCTACGAGCAGTACTTT. Together with reference TRBV11-3 and TRBJ2-7, the CDR3 gives the full variable domain: EAGVVQSPRYKIIEKKQPVAFWCNPISGHNTLYWYLQNLGQGPELLIRYENEEAVDDSQLPKDRFSAERLKGVDSTLKIQPAELGDSAVYLCASSPPGLGGSSYEQYFGPGTRLTVT.

With regard to this clonotype: The junction shows a germline mismatch at one end, possibly a read error. The gene calls are TRBV6-2 or TRBV6-3 and TRBJ1-1; D remains ambiguous. The CDR3 is made up of 11 amino acids. Germline lookup yields CDR1 MNHEY and CDR2 SVGEGT. CDR3 protein: CAGSPGLEAFF. DNA for the CDR3: TGTGCCGGCAGCCCTGGGCTGGAAGCTTTCTTT.

This clonotype was recorded many times. The chain employs TRBV20-1 and TRBJ1-2; 9 bases map to TRBD1. V shed 5 bases and J 8 bases; nucleotides not matched to a gene: 9. The CDR3 consists of 13 residues. Germline lookup yields CDR1 DFQATT and CDR2 SNEGSKA (reference sequence). The CDR3 DNA sequence: TGCAGTGCTCCAACTTACAGGGGGCGCGGCTACACCTTC. Amino acid sequence: CSAPTYRGRGYTF.

The chain carries TRBV5-1 and TRBJ2-3, with D perhaps TRBD1 (5 bases). Between the trimmed V and J ends, which lost 5 bases and 2 bases, there was a span of 15 bases. Germline CDR1 and CDR2: SGHRS and YFSETQ. This CDR3 is built from 15 residues. CDR3 nucleotides: TGCGCCAGCAGTATTGGGGCAGGTAACACAGATACGCAGTATTTT. Encoded protein: CASSIGAGNTDTQYF.

Worth noting for this clonotype: The junction and the germline gene differ at one end; a read error may be behind it. The chain links TRBV20-1 to TRBJ2-3, with D unclear. The germline gives CDR1 DFQATT, CDR2 SNEGSKA (reference sequence). This CDR3 region has 14 residues. The CDR3 region is CSARLGGITDMQYF. In DNA form, the CDR3 reads TGCAGTGCTAGACTCGGCGGTATCACAGATATGCAGTATTTT.

This clonotype was detected ten times or more. V and J are TRBV5-5 and TRBJ2-1; D possibly corresponds to TRBD1 (5 bases). The CDR3 has 14 amino acids. Trimming took off 9 bases at V and 3 bases at J, with 16 bases between the two ends. From germline, CDR1 is SGHKS and CDR2 YYEKEE (reference sequence). DNA for the CDR3: TGTGCCACCGAGAGTCAGGGAAACTACAATGAGCAGTTCTTC. Residues: CATESQGNYNEQFF. Combining the CDR3 with reference TRBV5-5 and TRBJ2-1 gives the whole variable domain DAGVTQSPTHLIKTRGQQVTLRCSPISGHKSVSWYQQVLGQGPQFIFQYYEKEERGRGNFPDRFSARQFPNYSSELNVNALLLGDSALYLCATESQGNYNEQFFGPGTRLTVL.

The CDR3 here is CASSPPIDSYEQYF. CDR3 sequence (DNA): TGTGCCAGCAGTCCCCCCATTGACTCCTACGAGCAGTACTTC. The gene calls are TRBV28 and TRBJ2-7; D is unclear. Looked up from germline, CDR1 is MDHEN and CDR2 is SYDVKM. V lost 5 bases, J lost 0 bases, and 11 bases lay in between. The CDR3 runs to 14 residues.